These 5 T cell receptor beta chains share one sample of origin, sequenced in a study of radiotherapy plus CTLA-4 blockade in lung cancer. Using immunoSEQ multiplex PCR, the repertoire was profiled, and TCRdb retains in-frame clones only, with some absent. Among tens of thousands of clones listed, 78% were seen once. The sequencing here drew on peripheral blood, taken from a patient treated with radiotherapy plus ipilimumab. The source is a human donor with non-small cell lung cancer who had a partial response to radiotherapy plus ipilimumab. Some clones in this sample may be carry-over from other donors' samples.

The chain combines TRBV6-1 with TRBJ1-6, with 11 positions matching TRBD1. This CDR3 comprises 14 residues. Germline V gene lookup returns CDR1 MNHNS and CDR2 SASEGT. Losses at the gene ends were 10 bases for V and 8 bases for J; bases not matched to a gene: 7. The CDR3 DNA sequence: TGTGCCACAAGGGACAGGGGGGTATATTCACCCCTCCACTTT. It codes for CATRDRGVYSPLHF.

The chain joins TRBV7-2 to TRBJ2-2, with a possible D match to TRBD2 (5 bases). Trimming removed 5 bases from V and 2 bases from J, with 12 bases in between. Per the germline V gene, CDR1 is SGHTA and CDR2 is FQGNSA. The CDR3 extends over 15 amino acids. DNA for the CDR3: TGTGCCAGCAGCGTGGGGAGCGGAAACACCGGGGAGCTGTTTTTT. Its translation: CASSVGSGNTGELFF.

A remark on this clone: Germline and junction disagree at one end, which may indicate a read error. The chain has TRBV7-9 and TRBJ2-1, with D possibly TRBD2 on 6 matching bases. This CDR3 has 15 amino acids. Germline V gives CDR1 SEHNR, CDR2 FQNEAQ (reference sequence). For the CDR3, the DNA is TGTGCCAGCAGCAGGGACGGGAGCTCCCACAATGAGCAGTTCTTC. As protein: CASSRDGSSHNEQFF.

This clone has only a few counts. This probably arose from a read error, given a far larger clone one base away. The gene calls are TRBV30 and TRBJ2-2, with 9 bases matching TRBD1. CDR1 and CDR2 from the germline V gene are GTSNPN and SVGIG (reference sequence). The length of the CDR3 is 15 residues. CDR3 sequence: CAWIGTGFSTAELFF. The CDR3 bases are TGTGCCTGGATTGGGACAGGGTTTTCCACCGCGGAGCTGTTTTTT.

The chain combines TRBV30 with TRBJ2-7; TRBD1 might be the D (6 bases). The germline gives CDR1 GTSNPN, CDR2 SVGIG (reference sequence). The CDR3 has 13 residues. The V end was cut by 6 bases, the J end by 1 base, with 13 bases between. The CDR3 nucleotides are TGTGCCTGTACCCGGGACAATTCCTACGAGCAGTACTTC. Protein: CACTRDNSYEQYF.